Listed below are T cell receptor beta chains from one sample, sequenced in a study of cytomegalovirus exposure and HLA in healthy donors. The protocol was immunoSEQ multiplex PCR, while the TCRdb copy is restricted to in-frame clones and leaves out a portion. The sample carries 150,000 to 200,000 clones, around nine tenths recorded once. The specimen sequenced was PBMCs. The origin of the receptors is a man between 18 and 35 years old in good health and CMV-seropositive. Both conserved end residues are part of each CDR3. Fields, in order: clone size, J gene, V gene, D gene, CDR3 length, CDR3 DNA, CDR3 protein. The D gene is left open where the match is weak. Only some rows state a clone size, as once, few, many or a class for expanded clones.

clone_size: .
j_call: TRBJ2-1
v_call: TRBV20-1
d_call: TRBD2
cdr3_length: 11
cdr3_nt: TGCAGTGCCATCGCGGGGGAGGAGCAGTTCTTC
cdr3_aa: CSAIAGEEQFF

clone_size: few
j_call: TRBJ2-7
v_call: TRBV7-9
d_call: TRBD1
cdr3_length: 16
cdr3_nt: TGTGCCAGCAGCCCCTCTACGGGACAGGTCTCCTACGAGCAGTACTTC
cdr3_aa: CASSPSTGQVSYEQYF

clone_size: .
j_call: TRBJ2-7
v_call: TRBV7-8
d_call: TRBD2
cdr3_length: 16
cdr3_nt: TGTGCCAGCAGCGCCGCTTTAGCGGGGTTCTCCTACGAGCAGTACTTC
cdr3_aa: CASSAALAGFSYEQYF

clone_size: .
j_call: TRBJ2-7
v_call: TRBV5-1
d_call: .
cdr3_length: 18
cdr3_nt: TGCGCCAGCAGCTTGGTTGTTGCGGCTGGCAGCCTAGTGGGCGAGCAGTACTTC
cdr3_aa: CASSLVVAAGSLVGEQYF

clone_size: .
j_call: TRBJ1-5
v_call: TRBV30
d_call: .
cdr3_length: 14
cdr3_nt: TGTGCCTGGAGTAAAAGGGGTCTCAATCAGCCCCAGCATTTT
cdr3_aa: CAWSKRGLNQPQHF

clone_size: .
j_call: TRBJ1-2
v_call: TRBV9
d_call: TRBD1
cdr3_length: 18
cdr3_nt: TGTGCCAGCAGCTACAATCCTATTTCCGGGACAGAGAACGTGGGCTACACCTTC
cdr3_aa: CASSYNPISGTENVGYTF

clone_size: .
j_call: TRBJ2-1
v_call: TRBV5-6
d_call: .
cdr3_length: 15
cdr3_nt: TGTGCCAGCAGCTTGGGTGGGAGCTCCTACAATGAGCAGTTCTTC
cdr3_aa: CASSLGGSSYNEQFF

clone_size: .
j_call: TRBJ1-4
v_call: TRBV15
d_call: .
cdr3_length: 16
cdr3_nt: TGTGCCACGAAACACACTACCCTGGCAACTAATGAAAAACTGTTTTTT
cdr3_aa: CATKHTTLATNEKLFF

clone_size: few
j_call: TRBJ1-5
v_call: TRBV10-3
d_call: TRBD1
cdr3_length: 14
cdr3_nt: TGTGCCATCGGAGAGCAGGGGGCCGATCAGCCCCAGCATTTT
cdr3_aa: CAIGEQGADQPQHF

clone_size: .
j_call: TRBJ2-7
v_call: TRBV28
d_call: TRBD2
cdr3_length: 15
cdr3_nt: TGTGCCAGCAGTTTGGCAGTGGGGGAGGGCTCCGAGCAGTACTTC
cdr3_aa: CASSLAVGEGSEQYF

clone_size: .
j_call: TRBJ2-1
v_call: TRBV18
d_call: .
cdr3_length: 16
cdr3_nt: TGTGCCAGCTCACCATTCGCCCGGGACTTCGCAAATGAGCAGTTCTTC
cdr3_aa: CASSPFARDFANEQFF

clone_size: many
j_call: TRBJ2-2
v_call: TRBV6-6
d_call: .
cdr3_length: 13
cdr3_nt: TGTGCCAGCAGAAACAGCTACACCGGGGAGCTGTTTTTT
cdr3_aa: CASRNSYTGELFF

clone_size: .
j_call: TRBJ2-5
v_call: TRBV4-2
d_call: TRBD2
cdr3_length: 16
cdr3_nt: TGTGCCAGCAGCCAAGATGGCAAGGCGGGGGGGGAGACCCAGTACTTC
cdr3_aa: CASSQDGKAGGETQYF

clone_size: .
j_call: TRBJ2-7
v_call: TRBV5-1
d_call: .
cdr3_length: 15
cdr3_nt: TGCGCCAGCAGCTTGATGTCAGGGCCTAATGGGGAGCAGTACTTC
cdr3_aa: CASSLMSGPNGEQYF

clone_size: .
j_call: TRBJ1-5
v_call: TRBV27
d_call: .
cdr3_length: 13
cdr3_nt: TGTGCCAGCAGCTTAGGGCGCAATCAGCCCCAGCATTTT
cdr3_aa: CASSLGRNQPQHF

clone_size: .
j_call: TRBJ2-1
v_call: TRBV7-6
d_call: .
cdr3_length: 14
cdr3_nt: TGTGCCAGCAGCTTAGCGGAACAGTACAATGAGCAGTTCTTC
cdr3_aa: CASSLAEQYNEQFF

clone_size: .
j_call: TRBJ1-2
v_call: TRBV28
d_call: .
cdr3_length: 13
cdr3_nt: TGTGCCAGCAGTTTAAGCCCCCTAAATGGCTACACCTTC
cdr3_aa: CASSLSPLNGYTF

clone_size: once
j_call: TRBJ2-7
v_call: TRBV5-8
d_call: TRBD1
cdr3_length: 18
cdr3_nt: TGTGCCAGCAGCTTAGACAGGGGGCGCGGTGGGAGGGCCTACGAGCAGTACTTC
cdr3_aa: CASSLDRGRGGRAYEQYF

clone_size: .
j_call: TRBJ2-1
v_call: TRBV27
d_call: .
cdr3_length: 12
cdr3_nt: TGTGCCAGCAGTCCCCTATCGAGTGAGCAGTTCTTC
cdr3_aa: CASSPLSSEQFF